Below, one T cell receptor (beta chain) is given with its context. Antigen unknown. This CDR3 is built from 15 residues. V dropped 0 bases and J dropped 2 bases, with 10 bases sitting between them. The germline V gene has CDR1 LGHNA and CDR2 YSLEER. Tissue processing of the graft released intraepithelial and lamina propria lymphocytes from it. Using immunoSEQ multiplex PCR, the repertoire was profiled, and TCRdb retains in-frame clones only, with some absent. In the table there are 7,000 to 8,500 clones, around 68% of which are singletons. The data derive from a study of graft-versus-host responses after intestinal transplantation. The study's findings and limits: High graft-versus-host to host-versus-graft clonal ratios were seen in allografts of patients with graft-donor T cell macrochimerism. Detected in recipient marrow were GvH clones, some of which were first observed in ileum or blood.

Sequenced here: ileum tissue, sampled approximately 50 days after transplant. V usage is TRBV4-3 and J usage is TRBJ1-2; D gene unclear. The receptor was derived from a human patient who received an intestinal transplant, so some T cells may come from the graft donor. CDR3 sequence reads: CASSQDWAENYGYTF. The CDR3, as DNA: TGCGCCAGCAGCCAAGATTGGGCAGAAAACTATGGCTACACCTTC.